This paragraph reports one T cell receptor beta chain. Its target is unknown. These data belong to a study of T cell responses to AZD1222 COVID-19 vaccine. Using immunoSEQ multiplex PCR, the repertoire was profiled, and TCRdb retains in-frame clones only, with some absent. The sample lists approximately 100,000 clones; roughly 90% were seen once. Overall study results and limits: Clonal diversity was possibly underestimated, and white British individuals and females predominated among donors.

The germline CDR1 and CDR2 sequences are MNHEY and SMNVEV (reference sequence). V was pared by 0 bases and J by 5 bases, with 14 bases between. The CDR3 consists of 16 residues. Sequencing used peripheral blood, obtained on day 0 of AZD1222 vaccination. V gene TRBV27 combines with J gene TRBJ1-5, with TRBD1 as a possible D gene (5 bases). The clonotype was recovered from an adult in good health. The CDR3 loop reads CASSLSYGTLHQPQHF. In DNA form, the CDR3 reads TGTGCCAGCAGTTTATCGTATGGGACTTTGCATCAGCCCCAGCATTTT.